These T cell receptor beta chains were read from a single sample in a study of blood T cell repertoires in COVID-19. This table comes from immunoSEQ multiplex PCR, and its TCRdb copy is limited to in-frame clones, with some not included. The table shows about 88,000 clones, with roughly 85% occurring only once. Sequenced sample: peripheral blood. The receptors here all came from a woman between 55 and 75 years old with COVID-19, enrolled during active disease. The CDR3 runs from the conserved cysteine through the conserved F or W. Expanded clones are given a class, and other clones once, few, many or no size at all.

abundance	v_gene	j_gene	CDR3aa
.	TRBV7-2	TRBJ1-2	CASSPQGINYGYTF
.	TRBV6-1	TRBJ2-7	CASSVLAGGLSYEQYF
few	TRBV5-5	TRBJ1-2	CASSDNRGHRYGYTF
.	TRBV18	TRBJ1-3	CASSPPTGTGENGNTIYF
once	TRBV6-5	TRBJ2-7	CASRSGQAYEQYF
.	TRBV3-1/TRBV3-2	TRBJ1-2	CASSQDRGTGSGYTF
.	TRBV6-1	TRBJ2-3	CASSEALRRASGYTDTQYF
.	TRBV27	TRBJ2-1	CASSFGGGNEQFF
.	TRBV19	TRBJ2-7	CASSPGQGSSYEQYF
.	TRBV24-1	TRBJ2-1	CATSGRGGSSYNEQFF
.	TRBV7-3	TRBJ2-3	CASSLSPRVDTQYF
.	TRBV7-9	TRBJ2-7	CASSHSRGLYEQYF
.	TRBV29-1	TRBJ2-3	CSVIGFTDTQYF
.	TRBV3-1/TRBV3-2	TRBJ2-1	CASSQGQGEQFF
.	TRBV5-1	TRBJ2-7	CASSVESYEQYF
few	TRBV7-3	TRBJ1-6	CASSLQGQGNSPLHF
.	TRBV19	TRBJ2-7	CASSIDPQGTREQYF
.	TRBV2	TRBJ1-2	CASSRQGVNYGYTF
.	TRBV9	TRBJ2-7	CASSSQPGTNLYEQYF
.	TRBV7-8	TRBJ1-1	CASSGQGINTEAFF
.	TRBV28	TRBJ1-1	CASSLWAGGVETEAFF
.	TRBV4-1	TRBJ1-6	CASSQLMGGRLHNSPLHF
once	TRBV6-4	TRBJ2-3	CASSANYADTQYF
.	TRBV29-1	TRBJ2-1	CSVQVGSSYNEQFF